This T cell receptor beta chain was captured by sequencing in a study of cytomegalovirus exposure and HLA in healthy donors. The V end lost 4 bases, the J end lost 4 bases, and 5 bases lay between the germline ends. Germline CDR1 and CDR2: SNHLY and FYNNEI. The CDR3 runs 12 residues. PCR employed 60 Vbeta and 13 Jbeta primers. The data were produced by immunoSEQ multiplex PCR, yet TCRdb's version contains in-frame clones alone and is incomplete. Of tens of thousands of clones listed, about 88% were seen once; the top ten hold around 2.3%. Sequenced input: PBMCs. The clonotype was recovered from a man between 18 and 29 years old in good health and CMV-seronegative. The genes are TRBV2 and TRBJ2-1; D ambiguous. This CDR3 reads CASSGRYNEQFF. CDR3 bases: TGTGCCAGCAGTGGTCGGTACAATGAGCAGTTCTTC. Combining the CDR3 with reference TRBV2 and TRBJ2-1 gives the whole variable domain EPEVTQTPSHQVTQMGQEVILRCVPISNHLYFYWYRQILGQKVEFLVSFYNNEISEKSEIFDDQFSVERPDGSNFTLKIRSTKLEDSAMYFCASSGRYNEQFFGPGTRLTVL.